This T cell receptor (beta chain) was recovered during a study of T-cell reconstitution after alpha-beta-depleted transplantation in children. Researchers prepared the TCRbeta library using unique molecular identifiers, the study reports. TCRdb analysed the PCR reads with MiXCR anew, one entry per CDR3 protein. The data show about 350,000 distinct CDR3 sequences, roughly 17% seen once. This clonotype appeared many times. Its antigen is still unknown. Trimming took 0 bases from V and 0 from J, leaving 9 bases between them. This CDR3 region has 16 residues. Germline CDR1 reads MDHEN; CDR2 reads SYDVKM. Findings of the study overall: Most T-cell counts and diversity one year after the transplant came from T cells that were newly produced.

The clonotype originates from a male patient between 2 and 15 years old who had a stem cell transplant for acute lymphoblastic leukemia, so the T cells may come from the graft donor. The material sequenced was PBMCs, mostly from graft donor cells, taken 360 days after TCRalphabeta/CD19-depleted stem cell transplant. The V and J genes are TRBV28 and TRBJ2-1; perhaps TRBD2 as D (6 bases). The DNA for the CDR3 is TGTGCCAGCAGTTTATGGCTAGCGAGCTCCTACAATGAGCAGTTCTTC. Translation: CASSLWLASSYNEQFF.